The clone carrying this T cell receptor (beta chain) was counted between two and nine times. Its antigen is unidentified. V gave up 1 base and J gave up 0 bases, with 19 bases separating them. CDR1 SGHTA and CDR2 FQGNSA come from the germline V gene. The CDR3 is made up of 19 amino acids. The entry originates in a study of regulatory T cells in long-lasting Graves disease. Findings of the study overall: Newly diagnosed patients shared about a thousand public clonotypes; persistent patients shared about 2,500. Sample size was small, which may have lowered accuracy.

Sample time point: persistent/refractory GD, antithyroid drugs over 5 years with positive TRAb. Preparation of the TCR library used RNA extracted from PBMCs. Combining iRepertoire HTBI primers with Arm-PCR of CDR3 regions, the authors built TCR beta libraries. Each CDR3 protein is one row after TCRdb ran MiXCR on the multiplex PCR reads. This table has a few hundred thousand distinct CDR3 sequences, around a fifth appearing once. V and J are TRBV7-2 and TRBJ2-4; D might be TRBD1 (6 bases). The sequence was collected from a female donor with Graves disease. Sequencing used peripheral blood mononuclear cells (PBMCs), obtained when the disease was refractory, from a patient treated with antithyroid drugs. CDR3 nucleotides: TGTGCCAGCAGCTTAGTCCCCAGACAGGTCGAGCTAGCCAAAAACATTCAGTACTTC. Encoded protein: CASSLVPRQVELAKNIQYF.